A single sample is the source of the 29 T cell receptor beta chains below, sequenced in a study of shared clonotypes between healthy human individuals. Produced via immunoSEQ multiplex PCR; TCRdb's table is partial and in-frame only. Seen here are around 600,000 clones, about 96% observed once, and the top ten hold 0.055% to 0.07%. Sequencing was done on a sample of naive CD4+ T cells sorted from blood. Subset of the sample: CD45RA+ positively selected. Receptors originate from a woman in her 30s in good health.

This sequence joins TRBV6-4 and TRBJ2-5; possibly TRBD2 for D (6 bases). Trimming took 4 bases from V and 2 from J, leaving 14 bases between them. This CDR3 is 15 amino acids long. From germline, CDR1 is MRHNA and CDR2 SNTAGT. The CDR3 nucleotides are TGTGCCAGCAGTGCATTGGCGGAGGGGCAAGAGACCCAGTACTTC. It codes for CASSALAEGQETQYF.

The V and J genes are TRBV7-3 and TRBJ2-2; no reliable D call. CDR1 is SGHTA and CDR2 is FQGTGA in the germline V gene. Trimming stripped 1 base from V and 4 bases from J, with 7 bases between. This CDR3 is 14 amino acids long. For the CDR3, the DNA is TGTGCCAGCAGCTTAAACCCGGTCACCGGGGAGCTGTTTTTT. The encoded protein is CASSLNPVTGELFF.

This clone was counted a single time. The V gene is TRBV5-6, the J gene TRBJ2-7, with 7 bases matching TRBD1. Germline V gene lookup returns CDR1 SGHDT and CDR2 YYEEEE. The CDR3 extends over 13 amino acids. With 2 bases clipped from V and 3 bases from J, the junction kept 2 bases outside the gene matches. The CDR3 DNA follows: TGTGCCAGCAGCTTAGGGACAGTCTACGAGCAGTACTTC. As protein: CASSLGTVYEQYF.

The J gene is TRBJ2-7, the V gene TRBV7-9; possible D gene TRBD1, 5 bases. The CDR3 spans 12 residues. Trimming removed 4 bases at V and 4 bases at J, with 8 bases between. Germline V gene lookup returns CDR1 SEHNR and CDR2 FQNEAQ (reference sequence). CDR3: CASSYDRYEQYF. In nucleotides, the CDR3 is TGTGCCAGCAGCTACGACAGATACGAGCAGTACTTC.

This chain uses TRBV14 with TRBJ2-7; 8 bases are shared with TRBD2. There are 17 residues in the CDR3. Germline V lookup: CDR1 SGHDN, CDR2 FVKESK. V shed 4 bases and J 2 bases; nucleotides not matched to a gene: 13. The CDR3 DNA sequence: TGTGCCAGCAGCCGGATAACGGGACTAGTAACTCCCTACGAGCAGTACTTC. Encoded protein: CASSRITGLVTPYEQYF.

This clone is a singleton in its sample. This chain uses TRBV18 with TRBJ2-7, with D maybe TRBD1 (6 bases). Trimming removed 3 bases at V and 2 bases at J, with 17 bases between. The CDR3 loop spans 16 amino acids. From germline, CDR1 is KGHSH and CDR2 LQKENI. The CDR3 DNA reads as TGTGCCAGCTCACCCATCCTGAGACAGGACCCCTACGAGCAGTACTTC. Translating gives CASSPILRQDPYEQYF.

This chain joins TRBV19 and TRBJ1-1; D is unclear. The length of the CDR3 is 13 residues. The V gene lost 3 bases and the J gene lost 8 bases, with 13 bases spanning the gap. CDR1 is LNHDA and CDR2 is SQIVND in the germline V gene (reference sequence). The CDR3 DNA sequence: TGTGCCAGTAGTATGGGCAGGACCGCAGAAGCTTTCTTT. Residues: CASSMGRTAEAFF.

J is TRBJ2-5 and V is TRBV5-1, with 12 positions matching TRBD2. The J call may be faulty, since TRBJ2-7 better matches the DNA end. CDR3 length: 15 amino acids. The germline CDR1 and CDR2 sequences are SGHRS and YFSETQ. The CDR3, as DNA: TGCGCCAGCAGCAAGACTAGCGGGAGTTCCTACGAGCAGTACTTC. Translating gives CASSKTSGSSYEQYF.

This chain joins TRBV4-1 and TRBJ2-3; D is ambiguous. The CDR3 sequence is 14 residues long. The germline V and J ends were trimmed by 1 base and 4 bases, with 9 bases remaining between them. Germline V CDR1 and CDR2: MGHRA, YSYEKL. Written as DNA, the CDR3 is TGCGCCAGCAGCCAAGGGACGAAAGCAGATACGCAGTATTTT. As protein: CASSQGTKADTQYF.

V and J are TRBV4-2 and TRBJ2-7, with D perhaps assigned TRBD1 or TRBD2 (5 bases each). Trimming pared 1 base from V and 3 bases from J, leaving 13 bases between. The CDR3 spans 15 residues. The germline V gene encodes CDR1 LGHNA and CDR2 YNFKEQ. Here the CDR3 reads CASSQVAREFYEQYF. The DNA for the CDR3 is TGTGCCAGCAGCCAAGTGGCCAGGGAGTTCTACGAGCAGTACTTC.

The chain uses TRBV28 and TRBJ2-7; maybe TRBD1 (6 bases). The CDR3 covers 12 residues. Germline V gene lookup returns CDR1 MDHEN and CDR2 SYDVKM. With 5 bases removed from V and 3 bases from J, the gap between germline ends came to 8 bases. In DNA, the CDR3 is TGTGCCAGCAGTCCAGGGGTCTACGAGCAGTACTTC. It is translated as CASSPGVYEQYF. The entire variable domain, with the rest obtained from reference TRBV28 and TRBJ2-7, is as follows: DVKVTQSSRYLVKRTGEKVFLECVQDMDHENMFWYRQDPGLGLRLIYFSYDVKMKEKGDIPEGYSVSREKKERFSLILESASTNQTSMYLCASSPGVYEQYFGPGTRLTVT.

Note on this clone: This sample also contains other DNA sequences that code for the same CDR3. The V call is TRBV5-1, the J call TRBJ2-2, with D perhaps TRBD1 (6 bases). V dropped 4 bases and J dropped 0 bases, with 10 bases sitting between them. The CDR3 has 15 residues. The germline V gene encodes CDR1 SGHRS and CDR2 YFSETQ. The CDR3 bases are TGCGCCAGCAGCACAGGGACCGCGAACACCGGGGAGCTGTTTTTT. This translates into CASSTGTANTGELFF.

This clone showed up just a few times. V usage is TRBV25-1 and J usage is TRBJ1-1, with no clear D. V was trimmed by 4 bases and J by 4 bases, leaving 10 bases between them. In germline, CDR1 is MGHDK, CDR2 SYGVNS. This CDR3 is built from 13 residues. CDR3 residues: CASSALIGTEAFF. For the CDR3, the DNA is TGTGCCAGCAGTGCCCTTATCGGCACTGAAGCTTTCTTT.

This clone was seen more than once but under ten times. V and J are TRBV18 and TRBJ2-2, with TRBD1 identical over 10 bases. Germline V gives CDR1 KGHSH, CDR2 LQKENI. The CDR3 runs 16 residues. J was trimmed by 3 bases and V by 2 bases; bases with no gene match: 3. The CDR3 sequence is CASSPVGTGDTGELFF. The CDR3 DNA reads as TGTGCCAGCTCACCAGTAGGGACAGGGGACACCGGGGAGCTGTTTTTT.

The CDR3 nucleotides read TGCAGCGTTGGGTCGGGACAGGTGAACACTGAAGCTTTCTTT. Protein product: CSVGSGQVNTEAFF. The chain recombines TRBV29-1 with TRBJ1-1; TRBD1 aligns across 8 bases. CDR1 is SQVTM and CDR2 is ANQGSEA in the germline V gene. Trimming cost V 4 bases and J 0 bases; bases outside gene matches: 4. The CDR3 contains 14 residues.

The V and J genes are TRBV11-2 and TRBJ2-7, with 10 bases lining up with TRBD1. The CDR3 covers 16 residues. CDR1 SGHAT and CDR2 FQNNGV come from the germline V gene. Germline trimming cut 2 bases from V and 7 bases from J; bases unmatched to any gene: 11. In DNA, the CDR3 is TGTGCCAGCAGCTTACTGGGCTGGGACAGGGGCAGTGAGCAGTACTTC. The encoded protein is CASSLLGWDRGSEQYF.

CDR3 in DNA: TGCGCCAGCAGCCAAGAGGGTCCCGGGACTACCGGCTACGAGCAGTACTTC. This encodes CASSQEGPGTTGYEQYF. The chain is built from TRBV4-1 and TRBJ2-7; 7 positions match TRBD2. Germline lookup yields CDR1 MGHRA and CDR2 YSYEKL. The length of the CDR3 is 17 residues. Trimming cost V 0 bases and J 3 bases; bases outside gene matches: 11.

In its sample, this clone was seen once. The genes are TRBV2 and TRBJ2-1, with 9 bases aligning to TRBD2. The CDR3 consists of 15 residues. Germline CDR1 SNHLY, CDR2 FYNNEI. J gave up 5 bases and V 6 bases, and 8 bases lay outside the gene matches. In DNA form, the CDR3 reads TGTGCCAGCAGACCGGGACTAGCTCCAAACAATGAGCAGTTCTTC. Encoded protein: CASRPGLAPNNEQFF.

This rearrangement joins TRBV6-1 to TRBJ1-4; D unclear. The CDR3 is 13 residues long. Germline CDR1 reads MNHNS; CDR2 reads SASEGT. V was shortened by 5 bases and J by 7 bases, with 11 bases between the two germline ends. The CDR3 nucleotides are TGTGCCAGCAGTCGCGCTACGGGTGAAAAACTGTTTTTT. Amino acids: CASSRATGEKLFF.

V usage is TRBV6-5 and J usage is TRBJ2-1; TRBD1 agrees at 9 bases. This CDR3 comprises 15 residues. V was clipped by 6 bases and J by 3 bases; unmatched bases: 6. Germline assignment: CDR1 MNHEY and CDR2 SVGAGI. Here the CDR3 DNA reads TGTGCCAGCAGCTTAGACAGGGGGATCTACAATGAGCAGTTCTTC. Translated, it gives CASSLDRGIYNEQFF.

The rearrangement joins TRBV5-1 to TRBJ1-3, with D tentatively TRBD1 (5 bases). V was shortened by 4 bases and J by 0 bases, with 17 bases between the two germline ends. CDR3 length: 17 residues. Germline CDR1 is SGHRS and CDR2 is YFSETQ. CDR3 amino acids: CASSQTGTENSGNTIYF. CDR3 nucleotide sequence: TGCGCCAGCAGCCAAACGGGGACGGAGAACTCTGGAAACACCATATATTTT.

This chain connects TRBV5-1 to TRBJ1-2, with 11 bases lining up with TRBD1. The V and J ends lost 0 bases and 6 bases, in that order; junction bases with no gene match: 10. Germline-derived CDR1 and CDR2 are SGHRS and YFSETQ. The CDR3 runs 17 residues. The chain's CDR3 is CASSLDGTGGALNGYTF. The CDR3 bases are TGCGCCAGCAGCTTGGATGGGACAGGGGGAGCCCTAAATGGCTACACCTTC.

The chain employs TRBV20-1 and TRBJ1-2, with no clear D. Trimming shortened V by 0 bases and J by 7 bases, and 6 bases separated the two germline ends. The CDR3 covers 11 residues. The V gene's germline CDR1 is DFQATT and CDR2 SNEGSKA (reference sequence). CDR3 nucleotides: TGCAGTGCTAGAGATGGGGTTGGCTACACCTTC. It specifies CSARDGVGYTF.

This clone has just one count. The CDR3 spells CASSSPTSSYEQYF. The DNA for the CDR3 is TGTGCCAGCAGCTCGCCGACCAGTAGCTACGAGCAGTACTTC. The rearrangement joins TRBV5-5 to TRBJ2-7; no definite D call. This CDR3 contains 14 residues. CDR1 SGHKS and CDR2 YYEKEE come from the germline V gene (reference sequence). With 3 bases removed from V and 3 bases from J, the gap between germline ends came to 13 bases.

About this clone itself: Other DNA sequences in the sample encode the same CDR3. The chain links TRBV28 to TRBJ2-7, with 9 bases lining up with TRBD1. The CDR3 is 13 amino acids. Germline-derived CDR1 and CDR2 are MDHEN and SYDVKM. With V trimmed by 7 bases and J by 2 bases, 3 bases remained unmatched. The CDR3 nucleotides read TGTGCCAGCACTCGACAGGGGGCCTACGAGCAGTACTTC. It codes for CASTRQGAYEQYF.

This clone was observed a single time. The genes are TRBV6-5 and TRBJ2-1, with D hard to call. The CDR3 is 15 amino acids. Germline V lookup: CDR1 MNHEY, CDR2 SVGAGI. V lost 0 bases and J lost 6, with 12 bases in between. The DNA of the CDR3 is TGTGCCAGCAGTTACTCGGGCCGAGTCGGCAATGAGCAGTTCTTC. It yields the protein CASSYSGRVGNEQFF.

The genes are TRBV6-6 and TRBJ2-3; 10 positions agree with TRBD1. This CDR3 spans 15 amino acids. Looked up from germline, CDR1 is MNHNY and CDR2 is SVGAGI (reference sequence). Trimming took 4 bases from V and 6 from J; bases not matched to a gene: 7. The CDR3 loop reads CASSWPGQGRDTQYF. CDR3 DNA: TGTGCCAGCAGTTGGCCGGGACAGGGGAGGGATACGCAGTATTTT.

The chain uses TRBV28 and TRBJ1-5; TRBD1 might be the D (6 bases). V was pared by 7 bases and J by 1 base, with 14 bases between. The V gene's germline CDR1 is MDHEN and CDR2 SYDVKM. CDR3 length: 15 residues. The CDR3 DNA sequence: TGTGCCAGCAATGCAGGAGGGGGGAGCAATCAGCCCCAGCATTTT. Amino acids: CASNAGGGSNQPQHF.

This chain joins TRBV27 and TRBJ2-2; D is unresolved. The CDR3 sequence is 16 residues long. Trimming removed 2 bases at V and 10 bases at J, with 20 bases between. Germline CDR1 reads MNHEY; CDR2 reads SMNVEV (reference sequence). CDR3 protein: CASSLGAGRAKAELFF. The CDR3 DNA reads TGTGCCAGCAGTTTAGGTGCCGGGCGCGCAAAAGCGGAGCTGTTTTTT.